This entry lists 3 T cell receptor beta chains sequenced from one sample in a study of control samples from healthy donors and cancer patients (dated by TCRdb to 2020 to 2022). The library was built by means of the immunoSEQ multiplex PCR assay. In its TCRdb copy, this immuneACCESS table keeps in-frame sequences only and misses some clones. Where compared with another copy, unresolved V genes explain less than half of these, and the others have no known cause. For this sample there are about 54,000 clones; approximately 96% appear just once. Around 1.9% of the sample rests with the top ten. Sequenced input: blood. The receptors here all came from a woman aged 25-40 years in good health.

This rearrangement joins TRBV19 to TRBJ2-7; 8 positions match TRBD2. V lost 3 bases and J lost 6; bases outside the gene matches: 7. This CDR3 is built from 14 residues. Germline V gene lookup returns CDR1 LNHDA and CDR2 SQIVND (reference sequence). The CDR3 loop reads CASSIGREGREQYF. CDR3 sequence (DNA): TGTGCCAGTAGTATCGGGAGGGAGGGGCGCGAGCAGTACTTC.

The V call is TRBV28, the J call TRBJ1-5; D is uncertain. With 3 bases removed from V and 2 bases from J, the gap between germline ends came to 11 bases. CDR1 and CDR2 (germline): MDHEN, SYDVKM. The CDR3 length is 15 residues. DNA of the CDR3: TGTGCCAGCAGTTTGCCGGCGCCGGGCAATCAGCCCCAGCATTTT. It encodes CASSLPAPGNQPQHF.

V and J are TRBV5-4 and TRBJ2-5; D is unresolved. CDR1 and CDR2 (germline): SGHNT, YYREEE (reference sequence). V dropped 3 bases and J dropped 1 base, with 7 bases sitting between them. This CDR3 region has 13 residues. Here the CDR3 DNA reads TGTGCCAGCAGCTCAAAGATCCAAGAGACCCAGTACTTC. This gives the protein CASSSKIQETQYF.